This TCR beta chain was sequenced in a study of early T cells in non-severe SARS-CoV-2 infection. About the research overall: Sequenced bulk RNA came from whole blood that was unsorted, and chains were unpaired.

This clonotype was counted a few times. TCRdb itself ran the 5' RACE reads through MiXCR, one entry per CDR3 protein. The repertoire holds 74,000 or so distinct CDR3 sequences, with around 10% as singletons. Trimming shortened V by 0 bases and J by 6 bases, and 10 bases separated the two germline ends. There are 13 residues in the CDR3. Germline CDR1 and CDR2: SGHRS and YFSETQ. The material sequenced was whole blood. The chain combines TRBV5-1 with TRBJ2-7; D is possibly TRBD1 (6 bases). The TCR sequence derives from an adult who was a healthcare worker with PCR-confirmed SARS-CoV-2 infection or an uninfected control (not recorded which). The CDR3 DNA is TGCGCCAGCAGCTTGGCGGAAGGGGGCGAGCAGTACTTC. Translated: CASSLAEGGEQYF.